This T cell receptor (beta chain) was recorded in a study of CD8+ T cells in alopecia areata. The wider study: Oral tofacitinib, 5 to 10 mg twice daily, was given in an open-label trial. General observations from the study: In scalp and blood, many expanded lesional clones persisted during tofacitinib. Given one nonresponder, whether baseline CD8+ expansion relates to response remains uncertain.

Extracted RNA was reverse transcribed, and the resulting cDNA served as sequencing template. The protocol was immunoSEQ multiplex PCR, while the TCRdb copy is restricted to in-frame clones and leaves out a portion. The sample lists 120,000 or so clones; 50% to 75% were seen once. Documented treatment: oral pan-JAK inhibitor, 5-10 mg twice daily. This clone was found a few times. What it binds is unknown. The source is a human donor with alopecia areata. The sequenced sample was CD8+ T cells sorted from blood, obtained at week 4, from a patient treated with tofacitinib.

CDR3 coding DNA: TGCGCCAGCAGCCAATGGGACAGCGCGAACACTGAAGCTTTCTTT. This translates into CASSQWDSANTEAFF. The rearrangement uses TRBV4-1 and TRBJ1-1; 7 bases are a match to TRBD1. There are 15 residues in the CDR3. The trim removed 2 bases at V and 1 base at J, leaving 4 bases unmatched. Germline V gene lookup returns CDR1 MGHRA and CDR2 YSYEKL.